A single sample gave rise to the 22 T cell receptor beta chains below, sequenced in a study of response to subunit inactivated influenza vaccine (dated by TCRdb to the late 2010s). Library generation was performed with RT-PCR. The reads were generated on an Illumina HiSeq 2500. TCRdb reworked the public reads: Q25 trimming with fastp, MiXCR clone assembly, productive beta chains retained. Under each unique CDR3 protein, matching rows form one entry showing the most common genes and DNA. The sample data list 500,000 to 600,000 distinct CDR3 sequences, and about an eighth of these were observed just once. Of the sample, roughly 13% is held by the ten largest clones. The intended sense of this specimen's time point label: 45 to 50 days after influenza vaccine administration. The specimen was PBMCs from blood, collected roughly 46 days after vaccination. The source is a man in his fifties who received an inactivated influenza vaccine. Donor details come from another sample of the same person, matched by shared clones.

This clonotype was observed a few times. The CDR3: CASSTAILTGPLHEQYF. CDR3 sequence (DNA): TGTGCCAGCAGTACTGCCATCCTTACAGGGCCCCTCCACGAGCAGTACTTC. The chain uses TRBV28 and TRBJ2-7; D may be TRBD1 (6 bases). The V gene's germline CDR1 is MDHEN and CDR2 SYDVKM. Deletions cut 5 bases from V and 5 bases from J, with 25 bases between. The CDR3 sequence is 17 residues long.

This clonotype was seen more than once but under ten times. The gene calls are TRBV29-1 and TRBJ1-2, with TRBD1 as a possible D gene (6 bases). The V gene's germline CDR1 is SQVTM and CDR2 ANQGSEA. CDR3 length: 13 amino acids. V lost 6 bases, J lost 4 bases, and 15 bases lay in between. The CDR3 protein is CSVQAGVGYGYTF. Written as DNA, the CDR3 is TGCAGCGTCCAAGCAGGGGTAGGCTATGGCTACACCTTC.

The chain uses TRBV11-2 and TRBJ2-6; possible D gene TRBD1, 6 bases. Germline V gene data show CDR1 as SGHAT and CDR2 as FQNNGV. The CDR3 contains 16 residues. The ends were cut back, 4 bases at V and 0 bases at J, with 10 bases in the middle. DNA of the CDR3: TGTGCCAGCAGCTCGCCCAGGGGCTCTGGGGCCAACGTCCTGACTTTC. Translation: CASSSPRGSGANVLTF.

This clonotype came up a few times. The chain uses TRBV12-3 or TRBV12-4 and TRBJ2-5; 10 nucleotides match TRBD2. J lost 4 bases, V lost 4 bases, and 6 bases had no gene match. The CDR3 contains 15 residues. The CDR3 coding sequence is TGTGCCAGCAGTTATACTAGCGGGATTGGAGAGACCCAGTACTTC. As protein: CASSYTSGIGETQYF.

This clonotype turned up a few times. The chain joins TRBV25-1 to TRBJ1-6; D might be TRBD1 (5 bases). Trimming took 6 bases from V and 9 from J, leaving 18 bases between them. CDR3 length: 15 amino acids. Germline V gene data show CDR1 as MGHDK and CDR2 as SYGVNS. The CDR3 DNA is TGTGCCAGCAGCCCCCCCGACCCTCAGGGTTCACCCCTCCACTTT. Translating gives CASSPPDPQGSPLHF.

This clonotype showed up many times. The V gene is TRBV29-1, the J gene TRBJ1-2, with TRBD1 identical over 9 bases. Germline trimming cut 6 bases from V and 4 bases from J; bases unmatched to any gene: 9. Per germline, CDR1 SQVTM and CDR2 ANQGSEA. This CDR3 region has 14 residues. CDR3 nucleotide sequence: TGCAGCGTACCCAGACAGGGGGGTAGCTATGGCTACACCTTC. Its protein is CSVPRQGGSYGYTF.

The chain couples TRBV6-5 to TRBJ2-3, with D unresolved. With 4 bases removed from V and 3 bases from J, the gap between germline ends came to 14 bases. This CDR3 region has 15 residues. The V gene's germline CDR1 is MNHEY and CDR2 SVGAGI. In DNA, the CDR3 is TGTGCCAGCAGTTGGGCTCTGCAGGAGACAGATACGCAGTATTTT. This gives the protein CASSWALQETDTQYF.

This sequence joins TRBV6-1 and TRBJ2-7, with D possibly being TRBD1 (5 bases). V was shortened by 10 bases and J by 6 bases, with 16 bases between the two germline ends. Germline loops: CDR1 MNHNS, CDR2 SASEGT. The CDR3 is made up of 12 amino acids. The CDR3 nucleotides are TGTGCCAACCGACAGCTTTGGGCCGAGCAGTACTTC. Amino acid sequence: CANRQLWAEQYF.

This chain connects TRBV4-3 to TRBJ2-5; D may correspond to TRBD1 or TRBD2 (5 bases each). Trimming removed 0 bases from V and 7 bases from J, with 12 bases in between. The CDR3 is made up of 14 amino acids. In germline, CDR1 is LGHNA, CDR2 YSLEER. The CDR3 loop is CASSQDTGQGTQYF. The CDR3 nucleotides read TGCGCCAGCAGCCAAGACACGGGGCAGGGGACCCAGTACTTC.

The gene calls are TRBV3-1 and TRBJ2-1; 11 bases are shared with TRBD2. V shed 3 bases and J 6 bases; nucleotides not matched to a gene: 7. The CDR3 extends over 16 amino acids. CDR1 and CDR2 (germline): LGHDT, YNNKEL (reference sequence). The CDR3 DNA is TGTGCCAGCAGCCAGATGCTAGCGGGAGGCCGCAATGAGCAGTTCTTC. Translating it yields CASSQMLAGGRNEQFF.

This clonotype was found a few times. This rearrangement joins TRBV28 to TRBJ1-2, with TRBD1 matching over 7 bases. Trimming at V came to 7 bases and at J to 1 base, leaving 9 bases not matched to a gene. This CDR3 spans 15 amino acids. Germline V lookup: CDR1 MDHEN, CDR2 SYDVKM. CDR3 coding DNA: TGTGCCAGCAATTATAGGGGACAGAATAACTATGGCTACACCTTC. Protein: CASNYRGQNNYGYTF.

This clonotype has ten or more counts. This chain uses TRBV4-2 with TRBJ2-5; a possible D gene is TRBD1 (5 bases). Germline CDR1 LGHNA, CDR2 YNFKEQ. This CDR3 contains 14 residues. V dropped 0 bases and J dropped 7 bases, with 12 bases sitting between them. Here the CDR3 reads CASSQDRPGMTQYF. The DNA for the CDR3 is TGTGCCAGCAGCCAAGATAGGCCAGGGATGACCCAGTACTTC.

The chain employs TRBV29-1 and TRBJ2-2; TRBD2 is a possible D gene (7 bases). Germline lookup yields CDR1 SQVTM and CDR2 ANQGSEA. The V gene lost 4 bases and the J gene lost 4 bases, with 19 bases spanning the gap. The CDR3 spans 16 residues. In DNA form, the CDR3 reads TGCAGCGTTGGTCGGAGTATGGGGGGGCCCACCGGGGAGCTGTTTTTT. Translating gives CSVGRSMGGPTGELFF.

This clonotype occurred many times. The chain combines TRBV6-1 with TRBJ2-2; 9 nucleotides line up with TRBD1. CDR3 length: 15 amino acids. Germline trimming cut 5 bases from V and 1 base from J; bases unmatched to any gene: 2. Germline V gene sequence: CDR1 MNHNS, CDR2 SASEGT. In DNA form, the CDR3 reads TGTGCCAGCAGTCGGGACAGGGAGAACACCGGGGAGCTGTTTTTT. It codes for CASSRDRENTGELFF.

The CDR3 spells CASSRGTGGRETQYF. In DNA form, the CDR3 reads TGTGCCAGCAGTCGTGGGACAGGGGGCAGAGAGACCCAGTACTTC. The V gene is TRBV12-3 or TRBV12-4, the J gene TRBJ2-5; 12 positions match TRBD1. V shed 5 bases, J shed 4 bases, and the junction held 5 bases outside the gene matches. This CDR3 is built from 15 residues.

CDR3 residues: CASSQERDRGSGTDTQYF. CDR3 in DNA: TGCGCCAGCAGCCAAGAAAGGGACCGTGGAAGCGGCACAGATACGCAGTATTTT. The chain carries TRBV4-1 and TRBJ2-3; D may be TRBD1 or TRBD2 (5 bases each). This CDR3 spans 18 amino acids. V lost 0 bases and J 1 base, leaving 17 bases between the germline ends. Germline CDR1 and CDR2: MGHRA and YSYEKL.

This clonotype was counted many times. The chain has TRBV12-3 or TRBV12-4 and TRBJ2-5; D may match TRBD1 or TRBD2 (6 bases each). Trimming took off 3 bases at V and 5 bases at J, with 10 bases between the two ends. The CDR3 loop spans 13 amino acids. As DNA, the CDR3 is TGTGCCAGCAGTTTTACAGGGAGGGAGACCCAGTACTTC. Its protein product is CASSFTGRETQYF.

This clonotype was observed a handful of times. This chain connects TRBV10-3 to TRBJ1-6, with TRBD1 matching 9 bases. V dropped 5 bases and J dropped 5; count of bases not matched to a gene: 7. Germline V gene data show CDR1 as ENHRY and CDR2 as SYGVKD. This CDR3 has 16 amino acids. CDR3 loop: CAISRDRAQNNSPLHF. CDR3 DNA: TGTGCCATCAGTCGGGACAGGGCTCAGAATAATTCACCCCTCCACTTT.

V gene TRBV6-5 combines with J gene TRBJ2-5; 8 bases are shared with TRBD1. V shed 0 bases and J 3 bases; nucleotides not matched to a gene: 3. Germline V gives CDR1 MNHEY, CDR2 SVGAGI. The CDR3 has 15 amino acids. The CDR3 spells CASSYSDRVEETQYF. The CDR3 DNA reads TGTGCCAGCAGTTACTCGGACAGGGTGGAAGAGACCCAGTACTTC.

J is TRBJ2-5 and V is TRBV29-1; 7 nucleotides align to TRBD1. Germline trimming cut 7 bases from V and 9 bases from J; bases unmatched to any gene: 11. The CDR3 contains 12 residues. Germline-derived CDR1 and CDR2 are SQVTM and ANQGSEA. As DNA, the CDR3 is TGCAGCGCTAGGGACAGAAGTTTGGCCCAGTACTTC. The encoded protein is CSARDRSLAQYF.

This clonotype was picked up many times. The rearrangement joins TRBV29-1 to TRBJ2-7; TRBD1 aligns across 9 bases. The CDR3 spans 13 residues. CDR1 is SQVTM, CDR2 ANQGSEA, per germline. The V segment lost 7 bases and the J segment 6 bases; nucleotides outside the gene matches: 10. In nucleotides, the CDR3 is TGCAGCGCAAAGGGGGACAGGGTGTTCGAGCAGTACTTC. It codes for CSAKGDRVFEQYF.

V and J are TRBV12-3 or TRBV12-4 and TRBJ2-5; D gene uncertain. The CDR3 spans 15 residues. Deletions cut 6 bases from V and 3 bases from J, with 17 bases between. Here the CDR3 DNA reads TGTGCCAGCAGGCCCGAACTCGGGCCAGAAGAGACCCAGTACTTC. This translates into CASRPELGPEETQYF.